This T cell receptor (beta chain) was identified during a study of cytomegalovirus exposure and HLA in healthy donors. Whole-study context: Among the approximately 400 genotyped donors, about 81% were placed in the Caucasian-associated ancestry cluster.

The PCR used 60 Vbeta and 13 Jbeta primers. Profiling relied on immunoSEQ multiplex PCR, and the TCRdb table lists in-frame clones only, not all of them. This sample has roughly 150,000 clones, with approximately 82% found just once. Study conclusions and caveats: Common viral pathogens (according to a later analysis) appeared linked to several of the most significant clusters. It has been reported that TCR beta sequences accurately predicted the HLA-A and HLA-B alleles of most subjects.

Trimming shortened V by 6 bases and J by 6 bases, and 31 bases separated the two germline ends. This CDR3 is 19 amino acids long. Germline V gene data show CDR1 as SGHDT and CDR2 as YYEEEE. About this clone: Its antigen is as yet unknown.

The sample was PBMCs. The receptor was isolated from a woman in her forties or fifties in good health and CMV-seropositive. The J gene is TRBJ2-1, the V gene TRBV5-6; D might be TRBD1 (6 bases). The CDR3 spells CASKDRRKTWGLSFNEQFF. DNA for the CDR3: TGTGCCAGCAAGGACAGAAGAAAAACCTGGGGCCTGTCGTTCAATGAGCAGTTCTTC.